The entry that follows covers one T cell receptor beta chain sequence. Its target is unknown. A junction boundary mismatches the germline segment, possibly from a read error. MiXCR was run by TCRdb on the RT-PCR reads, yielding one entry per CDR3 protein. The data contain approximately 530,000 distinct CDR3 sequences, roughly 13% of them singletons. The data stem from a study of response to subunit inactivated influenza vaccine. Study-level results: Each seasonal flu vaccination may recruit only limited new T cells, authors suggested.

Sequenced material: PBMCs from blood, taken 40 to 50 days after vaccination. This receptor was obtained from a man over 45 who received an inactivated influenza vaccine.

The CDR3 coding sequence is TGTGCCAGCAGTGGACTAGCGGGGTACAATGAGCAGATCTTC. Residues: CASSGLAGYNEQIF. J is TRBJ2-1 and V is TRBV2; 11 bases align to TRBD2. CDR1 SNHLY and CDR2 FYNNEI come from the germline V gene. CDR3 size: 14 residues. The whole variable domain, remainder taken from reference TRBV2 and TRBJ2-1, is EPEVTQTPSHQVTQMGQEVILRCVPISNHLYFYWYRQILGQKVEFLVSFYNNEISEKSEIFDDQFSVERPDGSNFTLKIRSTKLEDSAMYFCASSGLAGYNEQIFGPGTRLTVL.